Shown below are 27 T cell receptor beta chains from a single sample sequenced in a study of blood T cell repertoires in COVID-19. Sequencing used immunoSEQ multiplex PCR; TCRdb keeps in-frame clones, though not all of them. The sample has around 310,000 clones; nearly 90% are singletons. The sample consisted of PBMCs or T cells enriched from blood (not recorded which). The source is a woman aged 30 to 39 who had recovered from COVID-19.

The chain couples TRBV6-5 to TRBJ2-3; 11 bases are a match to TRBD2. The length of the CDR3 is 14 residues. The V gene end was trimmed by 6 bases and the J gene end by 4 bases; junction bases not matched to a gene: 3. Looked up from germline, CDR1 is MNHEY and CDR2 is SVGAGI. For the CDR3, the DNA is TGTGCCAGCAGACTAGCGGGAGAGGCAGATACGCAGTATTTT. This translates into CASRLAGEADTQYF.

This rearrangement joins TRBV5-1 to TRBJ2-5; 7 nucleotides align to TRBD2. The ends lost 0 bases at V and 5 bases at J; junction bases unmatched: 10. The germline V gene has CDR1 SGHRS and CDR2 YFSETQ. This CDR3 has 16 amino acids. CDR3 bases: TGCGCCAGCAGCTTGGGTAGTTCGGGGGGTCGGGAGACCCAGTACTTC. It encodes CASSLGSSGGRETQYF.

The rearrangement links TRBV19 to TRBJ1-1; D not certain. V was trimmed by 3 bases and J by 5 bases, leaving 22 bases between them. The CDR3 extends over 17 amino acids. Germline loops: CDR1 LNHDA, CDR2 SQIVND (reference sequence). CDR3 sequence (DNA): TGTGCCAGTAGTATTTCCCGCCACGGTAAGTCAGGAACTGAAGCTTTCTTT. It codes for CASSISRHGKSGTEAFF.

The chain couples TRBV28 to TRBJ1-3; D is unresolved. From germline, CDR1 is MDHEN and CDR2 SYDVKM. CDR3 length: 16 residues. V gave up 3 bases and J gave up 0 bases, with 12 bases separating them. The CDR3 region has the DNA TGTGCCAGCAGTTTGCATCCCCAGGTCTCTGGAAACACCATATATTTT. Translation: CASSLHPQVSGNTIYF.

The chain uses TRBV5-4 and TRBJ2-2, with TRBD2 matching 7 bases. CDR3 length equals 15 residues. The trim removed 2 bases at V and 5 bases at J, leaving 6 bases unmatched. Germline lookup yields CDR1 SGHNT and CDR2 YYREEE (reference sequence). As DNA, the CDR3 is TGTGCCAGCAGCTTTTCTCTTAGCGGGACCGGGGAGCTGTTTTTT. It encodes CASSFSLSGTGELFF.

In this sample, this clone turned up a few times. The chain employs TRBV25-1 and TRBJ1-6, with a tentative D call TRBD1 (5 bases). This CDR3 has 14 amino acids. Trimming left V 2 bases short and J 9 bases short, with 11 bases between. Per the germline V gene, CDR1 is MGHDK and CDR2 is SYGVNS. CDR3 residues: CASSEQGLRSPLHF. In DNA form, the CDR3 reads TGTGCCAGCAGTGAACAGGGTTTACGTTCACCCCTCCACTTT.

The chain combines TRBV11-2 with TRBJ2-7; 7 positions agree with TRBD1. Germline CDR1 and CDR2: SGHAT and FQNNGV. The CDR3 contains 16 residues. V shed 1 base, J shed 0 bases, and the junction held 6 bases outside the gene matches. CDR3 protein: CASSLGGTVPSYEQYF. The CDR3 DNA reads TGTGCCAGCAGCTTAGGGGGGACAGTCCCCTCCTACGAGCAGTACTTC. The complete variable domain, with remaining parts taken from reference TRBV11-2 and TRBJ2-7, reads EAGVAQSPRYKIIEKRQSVAFWCNPISGHATLYWYQQILGQGPKLLIQFQNNGVVDDSQLPKDRFSAERLKGVDSTLKIQPAKLEDSAVYLCASSLGGTVPSYEQYFGPGTRLTVT.

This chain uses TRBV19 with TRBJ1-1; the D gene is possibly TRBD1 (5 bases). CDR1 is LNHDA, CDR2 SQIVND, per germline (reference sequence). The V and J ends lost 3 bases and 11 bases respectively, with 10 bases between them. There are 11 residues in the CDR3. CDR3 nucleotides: TGTGCCAGTAGTATCCGGGGGGGGGCTTTCTTT. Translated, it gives CASSIRGGAFF.

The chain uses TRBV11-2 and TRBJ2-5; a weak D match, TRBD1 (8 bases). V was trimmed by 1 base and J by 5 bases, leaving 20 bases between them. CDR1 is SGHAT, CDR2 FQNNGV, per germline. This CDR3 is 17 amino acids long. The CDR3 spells CASSLARWVQGGETQYF. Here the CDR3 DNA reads TGTGCCAGCAGCTTAGCCCGTTGGGTACAGGGGGGGGAGACCCAGTACTTC.

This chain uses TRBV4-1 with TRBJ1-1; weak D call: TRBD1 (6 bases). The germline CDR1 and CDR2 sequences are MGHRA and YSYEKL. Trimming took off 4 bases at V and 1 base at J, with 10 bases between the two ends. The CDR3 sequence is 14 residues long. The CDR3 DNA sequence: TGCGCCAGCAGCCCCCGGACAGAGAACACTGAAGCTTTCTTT. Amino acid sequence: CASSPRTENTEAFF.

CDR3 protein: CASSSDFISNEQYF. CDR3 nucleotides: TGTGCCAGCAGCTCGGACTTTATTAGCAACGAGCAGTACTTC. The chain employs TRBV27 and TRBJ2-7; D is perhaps TRBD2 (5 bases). With 6 bases removed from V and 5 bases from J, the gap between germline ends came to 17 bases. This CDR3 spans 14 amino acids. Germline V gene lookup returns CDR1 MNHEY and CDR2 SMNVEV (reference sequence).

The CDR3 protein is CSVAHRGPPYGYTF. For the CDR3, the DNA is TGCAGCGTGGCTCACAGGGGACCACCTTATGGCTACACCTTC. The rearrangement joins TRBV29-1 to TRBJ1-2; 7 positions agree with TRBD1. Germline assignment: CDR1 SQVTM and CDR2 ANQGSEA. The CDR3 spans 14 residues. The ends lost 6 bases at V and 5 bases at J; junction bases unmatched: 12.

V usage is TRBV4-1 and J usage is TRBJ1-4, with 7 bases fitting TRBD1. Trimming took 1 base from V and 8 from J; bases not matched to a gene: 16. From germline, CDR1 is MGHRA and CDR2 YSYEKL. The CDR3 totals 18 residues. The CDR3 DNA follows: TGCGCCAGCAGCCAAGGGAGGGTTGGCGACAGGGTCTGGGAAAAACTGTTTTTT. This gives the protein CASSQGRVGDRVWEKLFF.

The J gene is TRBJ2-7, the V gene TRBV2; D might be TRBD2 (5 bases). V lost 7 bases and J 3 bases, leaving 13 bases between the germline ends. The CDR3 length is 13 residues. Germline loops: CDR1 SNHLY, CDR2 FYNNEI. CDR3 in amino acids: CASKRPSYYEQYF. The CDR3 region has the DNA TGTGCCAGCAAGCGGCCTAGTTACTACGAGCAGTACTTC.

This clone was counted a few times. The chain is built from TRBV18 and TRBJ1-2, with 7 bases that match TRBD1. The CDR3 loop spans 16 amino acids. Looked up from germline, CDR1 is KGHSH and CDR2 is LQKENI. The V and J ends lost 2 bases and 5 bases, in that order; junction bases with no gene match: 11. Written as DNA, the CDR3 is TGTGCCAGCTCACCAGGTGTAGGGACAGATAGTTATGGCTACACCTTC. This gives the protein CASSPGVGTDSYGYTF. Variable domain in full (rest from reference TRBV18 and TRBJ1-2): NAGVMQNPRHLVRRRGQEARLRCSPMKGHSHVYWYRQLPEEGLKFMVYLQKENIIDESGMPKERFSAEFPKEGPSILRIQQVVRGDSAAYFCASSPGVGTDSYGYTFGSGTRLTVV.

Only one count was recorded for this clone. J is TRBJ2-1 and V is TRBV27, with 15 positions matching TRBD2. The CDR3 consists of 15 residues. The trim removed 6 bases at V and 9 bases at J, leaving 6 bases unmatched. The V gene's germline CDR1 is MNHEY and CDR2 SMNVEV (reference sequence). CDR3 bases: TGTGCCAGCAGAGGACTAGCGGGAGGGTTAGGTGAGCAGTTCTTC. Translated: CASRGLAGGLGEQFF.

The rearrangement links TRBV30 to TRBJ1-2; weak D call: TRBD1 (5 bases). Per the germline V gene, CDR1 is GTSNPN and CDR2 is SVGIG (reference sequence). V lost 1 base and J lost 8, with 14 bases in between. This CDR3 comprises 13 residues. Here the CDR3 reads CAWSGAQGSGYTF. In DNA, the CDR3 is TGTGCCTGGAGTGGGGCCCAGGGATCCGGCTACACCTTC.

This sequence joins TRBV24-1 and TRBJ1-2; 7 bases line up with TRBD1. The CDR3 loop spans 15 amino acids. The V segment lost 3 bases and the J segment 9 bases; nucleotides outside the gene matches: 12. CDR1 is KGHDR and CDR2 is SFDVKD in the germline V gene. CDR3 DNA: TGTGCCACCAGTGATCCCTCGACAGGGCCCTTTAGCTACACCTTC. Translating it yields CATSDPSTGPFSYTF.

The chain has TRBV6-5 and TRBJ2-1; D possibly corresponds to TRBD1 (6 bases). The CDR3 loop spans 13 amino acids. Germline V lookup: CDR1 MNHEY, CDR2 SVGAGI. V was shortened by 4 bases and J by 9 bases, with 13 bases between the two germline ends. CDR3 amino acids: CASSFLRGPEQFF. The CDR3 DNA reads TGTGCCAGCAGTTTTCTCAGGGGTCCTGAGCAGTTCTTC.

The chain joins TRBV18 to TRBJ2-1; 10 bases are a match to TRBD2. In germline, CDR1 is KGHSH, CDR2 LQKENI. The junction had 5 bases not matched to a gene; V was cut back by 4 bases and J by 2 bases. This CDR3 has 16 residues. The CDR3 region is CASSLQAGGPYNEQFF. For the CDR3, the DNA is TGTGCCAGCTCACTACAAGCGGGAGGGCCCTACAATGAGCAGTTCTTC.

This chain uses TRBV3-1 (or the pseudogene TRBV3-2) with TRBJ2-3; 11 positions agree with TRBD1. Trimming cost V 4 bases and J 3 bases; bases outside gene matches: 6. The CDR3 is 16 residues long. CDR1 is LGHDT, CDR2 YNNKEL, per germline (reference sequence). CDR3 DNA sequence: TGTGCCAGCAGCCTCGGACAGGGGGCGGGGACAGATACGCAGTATTTT. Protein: CASSLGQGAGTDTQYF.

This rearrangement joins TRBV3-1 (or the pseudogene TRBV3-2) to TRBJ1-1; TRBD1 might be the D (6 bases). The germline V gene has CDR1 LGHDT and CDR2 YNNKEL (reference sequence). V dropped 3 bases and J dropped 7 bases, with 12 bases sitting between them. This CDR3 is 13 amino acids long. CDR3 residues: CASSHADRFEAFF. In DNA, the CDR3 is TGTGCCAGCAGCCACGCAGACAGGTTTGAAGCTTTCTTT.

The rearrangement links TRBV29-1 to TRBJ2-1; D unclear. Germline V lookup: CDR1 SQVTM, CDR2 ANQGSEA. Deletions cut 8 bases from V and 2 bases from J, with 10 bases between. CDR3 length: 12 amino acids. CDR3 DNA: TGCAGCCTCTCGAGAGCCTACAATGAGCAGTTCTTC. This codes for CSLSRAYNEQFF.

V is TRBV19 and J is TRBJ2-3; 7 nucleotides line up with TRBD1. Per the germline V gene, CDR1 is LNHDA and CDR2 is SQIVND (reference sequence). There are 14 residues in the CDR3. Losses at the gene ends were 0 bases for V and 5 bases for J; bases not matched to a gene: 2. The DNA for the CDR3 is TGTGCCAGTAGTATAGACAACAGGGGAGATACGCAGTATTTT. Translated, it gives CASSIDNRGDTQYF.

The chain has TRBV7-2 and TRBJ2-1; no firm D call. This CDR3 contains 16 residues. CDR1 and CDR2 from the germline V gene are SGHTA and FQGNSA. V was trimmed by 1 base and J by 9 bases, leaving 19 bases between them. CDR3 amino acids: CASSLDIAFIGGEQFF. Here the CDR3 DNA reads TGTGCCAGCAGCTTAGATATAGCCTTTATTGGCGGTGAGCAGTTCTTC.

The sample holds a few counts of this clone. CDR3 protein: CASSYPGDAFF. CDR3 DNA sequence: TGTGCCAGCAGTTACCCGGGGGACGCTTTCTTT. The chain links TRBV6-2 or TRBV6-3 to TRBJ1-1, with a weak D call TRBD1 (5 bases). The germline V and J ends were trimmed by 2 bases and 11 bases, with 9 bases remaining between them. The germline V gene has CDR1 MNHEY and CDR2 SVGEGT. CDR3 length: 11 residues.

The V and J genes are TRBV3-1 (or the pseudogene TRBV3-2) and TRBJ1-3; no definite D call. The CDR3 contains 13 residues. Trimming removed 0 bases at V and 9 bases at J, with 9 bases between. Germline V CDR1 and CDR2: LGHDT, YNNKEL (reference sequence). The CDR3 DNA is TGTGCCAGCAGCCAAGATTGGGCGGGCACCATATATTTT. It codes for CASSQDWAGTIYF.